Listed here is a single T cell receptor (beta chain). V shed 0 bases and J 3 bases; nucleotides not matched to a gene: 7. Looked up from germline, CDR1 is SGHVS and CDR2 is FQNEAQ. The CDR3 contains 18 residues. The entry originates in a study of early T cells in non-severe SARS-CoV-2 infection. One entry per CDR3 protein, called by TCRdb with MiXCR from the 5' RACE reads. The profile shows roughly 57,000 distinct CDR3 sequences, about 13% of them singletons. This material consisted of whole blood, taken at baseline. The J gene is TRBJ2-7, the V gene TRBV7-8, with TRBD2 identical over 14 bases. The origin of this receptor is an adult who was a healthcare worker with PCR-confirmed SARS-CoV-2 infection or an uninfected control (not recorded which). In DNA, the CDR3 is TGTGCCAGCAGCTTAGCGACGACTAGCGGGAGGGTTGTCTACGAGCAGTACTTC. Translating it yields CASSLATTSGRVVYEQYF.